The 6 T cell receptor beta chains presented below share a single source sample, sequenced in a study of blood T cells in healthy people across ages. Then a second PCR, running roughly 7 to 12 cycles, was carried out with a sample-barcoded 5' primer and a J-beta primer mix. One entry per CDR3 protein results from TCRdb running MiXCR on the 5' RACE reads. The sample has around 1.5 million distinct CDR3 sequences, roughly 59% seen once. The sample consisted of blood. The receptor set was obtained from a man aged 18 to 29 in good health.

Comments on this clonotype: One end of the junction fails to match germline, which may point to a read error. The rearrangement joins TRBV3-1 to TRBJ1-2; D unresolved. Germline V gene sequence: CDR1 LGHDT, CDR2 YNNKEL (reference sequence). The CDR3 sequence is 16 residues long. DNA for the CDR3: TGTGCTAGCAGCCTCCAACCGGGCCACAAAGTCCGGGGCTACACCTTC. It codes for CASSLQPGHKVRGYTF.

V is TRBV6-1 and J is TRBJ1-2; no clear D gene. The CDR3 runs to 13 residues. CDR1 MNHNS and CDR2 SASEGT come from the germline V gene. Trimming stripped 7 bases from V and 9 bases from J, with 18 bases between. CDR3 region: CASIESRPWSYTF. The CDR3 DNA reads as TGTGCCAGCATAGAGAGCCGACCATGGAGCTACACCTTC.

The V gene is TRBV20-1, the J gene TRBJ1-5, with 10 bases lining up with TRBD1. Germline values: CDR1 DFQATT, CDR2 SNEGSKA (reference sequence). The CDR3 length is 17 residues. V shed 4 bases and J 0 bases; nucleotides not matched to a gene: 9. This CDR3 is CSAIPGQGEYSNQPQHF. In DNA, the CDR3 is TGCAGTGCTATACCAGGACAGGGGGAGTATAGCAATCAGCCCCAGCATTTT.

The chain combines TRBV13 with TRBJ2-7; TRBD2 is a possible D gene (6 bases). The CDR3 length is 12 residues. Germline loops: CDR1 PRHDT, CDR2 FYEKMQ (reference sequence). Deletions cut 4 bases from V and 5 bases from J, with 9 bases between. The CDR3 is CASSSGVDEQYF. In DNA, the CDR3 is TGTGCCAGCAGCTCGGGGGTAGACGAGCAGTACTTC.

V usage is TRBV5-1 and J usage is TRBJ1-1; no definite D call. The CDR3 covers 16 residues. Germline CDR1 is SGHRS and CDR2 is YFSETQ. V lost 0 bases and J lost 0, with 12 bases in between. The CDR3 DNA sequence: TGCGCCAGCAGCTTGGAGCCGGTGGGAGTGAACACTGAAGCTTTCTTT. Protein product: CASSLEPVGVNTEAFF. The full variable domain, with the rest looked up from reference TRBV5-1 and TRBJ1-1, is KAGVTQTPRYLIKTRGQQVTLSCSPISGHRSVSWYQQTPGQGLQFLFEYFSETQRNKGNFPGRFSGRQFSNSRSEMNVSTLELGDSALYLCASSLEPVGVNTEAFFGQGTRLTVV.

The chain combines TRBV7-9 with TRBJ2-1, with 11 positions matching TRBD1. CDR3 length: 18 amino acids. CDR1 is SEHNR, CDR2 FQNEAQ, per germline (reference sequence). The V segment lost 0 bases and the J segment 6 bases; nucleotides outside the gene matches: 10. As DNA, the CDR3 is TGTGCCAGCAGCTTAGCCAACTCGGACAGGGGGCAACGCAATGAGCAGTTCTTC. Translated: CASSLANSDRGQRNEQFF.